This is a list of T cell receptor beta chains from one sample in a study of cytomegalovirus exposure and HLA in healthy donors. Some clones are missing from TCRdb's copy, which holds only in-frame ones; the method was immunoSEQ multiplex PCR. The sample has a few hundred thousand clones; around 90% are singletons. Sequences were obtained from PBMCs. The receptors were gathered from a girl aged 2 to 10 in good health and CMV-seronegative. The CDR3 runs from the conserved cysteine through the conserved F or W. A row's size may be missing; if present it is once, few, many or a size class.

clone_size,cdr3_length,v_call,cdr3_aa
once,15,TRBV11-2,CASSYRGWNQETQYF
NA,15,TRBV28,CASSLLVGGDEKLFF
once,17,TRBV11-2,CASSLTTSGIGTGELFF
few,12,TRBV7-6,CASKGGGEKLFF
NA,14,TRBV5-6,CASIRRGSGETQYF
NA,15,TRBV6-4,CASRRQGKSTDTQYF
NA,12,TRBV30,CAWRGTGAEQYF
NA,13,TRBV6-6,CASRYRSGETQYF
NA,14,TRBV25-1,CASSATGLQETQYF
NA,14,TRBV11-2,CASSGQGRRNTIYF
NA,16,TRBV9,CAGSVNSGGPGTEAFF
NA,14,TRBV10-1,CASSDLAHTDTQYF
once,13,TRBV7-9,CASSLPGGNEQFF
NA,13,TRBV29-1,CSVSGTGSGELFF
NA,12,TRBV11-2,CASSSTGSEQYF
NA,13,TRBV18,CASSPPLSYEQYF
NA,11,TRBV4-2,CASQGLDEQYF
NA,16,TRBV5-1,CASSLAPQFSTYEQYF
NA,13,TRBV9,CASSSGPNTEAFF
NA,13,TRBV12-5,CASVPTGPYEQYF
NA,18,TRBV9,CASSGGLAGRSSYNEQFF
NA,14,TRBV9,CASTWTGENYGYTF
NA,15,TRBV6-5,CASSYSGTGREKLFF
once,16,TRBV10-3,CAIAGLAGEGGYEQYF
NA,17,TRBV19,CASSIDGTGYSNQPQHF
once,12,TRBV6-6,CASSQLSETQYF
NA,15,TRBV28,CATVFRGTGYFEQFF
NA,16,TRBV4-1,CASSQILAGGYNEQFF
NA,13,TRBV19,CASTAGGPDTQYF
NA,14,TRBV6-5,CASSPLATNEKLFF
NA,14,TRBV9,CASSVADSTGELFF